Each of the 21 T cell receptor beta chains below was sequenced from the same sample in a study of cytomegalovirus exposure and HLA in healthy donors (TCRdb year 2017). The method behind the library was the immunoSEQ multiplex PCR assay. The multiplex PCR relied on a mix of 60 forward primers for TCR Vbeta segments and 13 reverse primers for TCR Jbeta segments. This is the immuneACCESS table as TCRdb keeps it, with only in-frame sequences that have V and J called. A part of the clones is gone; compared with another copy, unresolved V genes explain less than half, and the rest is unexplained. In all, the sample holds about 84,000 clones, and over 80% of those were seen once. The ten largest clones capture roughly 2.3% of the sample. Input material: PBMCs. These receptor sequences come from a young man in good health and CMV-seronegative.

The chain combines TRBV19 with TRBJ2-2; 11 positions match TRBD2. The CDR3 sequence is 17 residues long. Germline loops: CDR1 LNHDA, CDR2 SQIVND (reference sequence). V trimming: 8 bases; J trimming: 5 bases; junction bases outside the gene matches: 13. The CDR3 sequence: CASASLAGGLGTGELFF. The CDR3 region has the DNA TGTGCCAGTGCCTCTCTAGCGGGAGGATTGGGAACCGGGGAGCTGTTTTTT.

V gene TRBV9 combines with J gene TRBJ2-7; D is unresolved. Between the trimmed V and J ends, which lost 0 bases and 0 bases, there was a span of 7 bases. Germline CDR1 SGDLS, CDR2 YYNGEE. This CDR3 spans 14 amino acids. The CDR3 bases are TGTGCCAGCAGCGTAGATTGGAGCTCCTACGAGCAGTACTTC. Protein product: CASSVDWSSYEQYF.

The chain has TRBV5-1 and TRBJ2-1; possibly TRBD2 for D (5 bases). Trimming removed 3 bases at V and 0 bases at J, with 7 bases between. Germline CDR1 SGHRS, CDR2 YFSETQ. The CDR3 has 14 amino acids. DNA of the CDR3: TGCGCCAGCAGCTCTCGGGACTCCTACAATGAGCAGTTCTTC. It translates to CASSSRDSYNEQFF.

This chain connects TRBV30 to TRBJ1-2; tentative D call: TRBD1 (6 bases). Germline assignment: CDR1 GTSNPN and CDR2 SVGIG (reference sequence). The V gene lost 5 bases and the J gene lost 3 bases, with 19 bases spanning the gap. The CDR3 is made up of 15 amino acids. The CDR3 reads CAWCLKGVRDYGYTF. The CDR3 DNA reads as TGTGCCTGGTGCCTTAAGGGGGTACGGGACTATGGCTACACCTTC.

The chain uses TRBV9 and TRBJ1-1; D uncertain. The CDR3 is 17 residues long. V was pared by 6 bases and J by 0 bases, with 21 bases between. CDR1 is SGDLS and CDR2 is YYNGEE in the germline V gene. The CDR3 here is CASIVRHTVKLNTEAFF. CDR3 nucleotides: TGTGCCAGCATCGTCAGACACACCGTAAAACTGAACACTGAAGCTTTCTTT.

This clone was counted between two and nine times. The rearrangement joins TRBV4-1 to TRBJ2-7; TRBD1 matches 7 bases. This CDR3 is built from 15 residues. The germline gives CDR1 MGHRA, CDR2 YSYEKL. V trimming: 0 bases; J trimming: 4 bases; junction bases outside the gene matches: 6. In DNA form, the CDR3 reads TGCGCCAGCAGCCAAGAAAGGGACAGACGATACGAGCAGTACTTC. It yields the protein CASSQERDRRYEQYF.

V gene TRBV28 combines with J gene TRBJ2-2, with a tentative D call TRBD2 (5 bases). CDR1 is MDHEN and CDR2 is SYDVKM in the germline V gene. The CDR3 contains 14 residues. Trimming pared 1 base from V and 13 bases from J, leaving 16 bases between. CDR3 loop: CASSLSPGPEGLFF. The CDR3 region has the DNA TGTGCCAGCAGTTTATCACCAGGACCCGAGGGGCTGTTTTTT.

This chain connects TRBV4-3 to TRBJ1-2, with a tentative D call TRBD1 (5 bases). Germline V gene lookup returns CDR1 LGHNA and CDR2 YSLEER. The V end was cut by 1 base, the J end by 4 bases, with 7 bases between. The CDR3 is 13 residues long. The CDR3: CASSQAQGYGYTF. The CDR3 region has the DNA TGCGCCAGCAGCCAAGCCCAGGGCTATGGCTACACCTTC.

This clone is a singleton in its sample. This chain connects TRBV30 to TRBJ1-3; no definite D call. V was cut by 5 bases and J by 2 bases, with 16 bases left in between. This CDR3 region has 15 residues. Germline V CDR1 and CDR2: GTSNPN, SVGIG (reference sequence). CDR3: CAWSDGILPGNTIYF. The CDR3 DNA reads as TGTGCCTGGTCCGACGGGATCCTTCCTGGAAACACCATATATTTT.

In its sample, this clone was seen once. J is TRBJ2-5 and V is TRBV5-8, with no clear D. V was clipped by 2 bases and J by 7 bases, with 9 bases between them. Per germline, CDR1 SGHTS and CDR2 YDEGEE. The CDR3 has 12 residues. The DNA for the CDR3 is TGTGCCAGCAGCTTTGTTTCCGGGACCCAGTACTTC. Amino acids: CASSFVSGTQYF.

This clone was counted a few times. In DNA, the CDR3 is TGTGCCAGCTCACCGGCGGAGGGTAACTATGGCTACACCTTC. Translation: CASSPAEGNYGYTF. V and J are TRBV18 and TRBJ1-2; D ambiguous. V was cut by 3 bases and J by 1 base, with 9 bases left in between. The V gene's germline CDR1 is KGHSH and CDR2 LQKENI. The CDR3 sequence is 14 residues long.

The chain is built from TRBV7-6 and TRBJ2-5, with TRBD2 identical over 7 bases. Germline assignment: CDR1 SGHVS and CDR2 FNYEAQ. The CDR3 runs to 13 residues. With V trimmed by 0 bases and J by 5 bases, 0 bases remained unmatched. The CDR3 DNA follows: TGTGCCAGCAGCTTAGCGGGGGGGGAGACCCAGTACTTC. Its protein is CASSLAGGETQYF.

J is TRBJ2-1 and V is TRBV5-4, with D maybe TRBD2 (6 bases). Looked up from germline, CDR1 is SGHNT and CDR2 is YYREEE (reference sequence). Trimming took off 10 bases at V and 3 bases at J, with 17 bases between the two ends. The CDR3 consists of 14 residues. This CDR3 reads CAYLRRGYYNEQFF. CDR3 nucleotide sequence: TGTGCCTATCTGAGGCGGGGTTACTACAATGAGCAGTTCTTC. Full variable domain (rest looked up from reference TRBV5-4 and TRBJ2-1): ETGVTQSPTHLIKTRGQQVTLRCSSQSGHNTVSWYQQALGQGPQFIFQYYREEENGRGNFPPRFSGLQFPNYSSELNVNALELDDSALYLCAYLRRGYYNEQFFGPGTRLTVL.

This clone was seen only once. CDR3 sequence reads: CASSLFDEQFF. The CDR3 bases are TGTGCCAGCAGCCTCTTTGATGAGCAGTTCTTC. This chain links TRBV7-2 with TRBJ2-1; D ambiguous. The V end lost 5 bases, the J end lost 8 bases, and 7 bases lay between the germline ends. CDR1 and CDR2 (germline): SGHTA, FQGNSA. The CDR3 spans 11 residues.

The chain recombines TRBV28 with TRBJ2-7; maybe TRBD1 (5 bases). The CDR3 spans 16 residues. Per the germline V gene, CDR1 is MDHEN and CDR2 is SYDVKM. The V end was cut by 6 bases, the J end by 6 bases, with 24 bases between. CDR3: CASSSTGSSRGGEQYF. CDR3 sequence (DNA): TGTGCCAGCAGCTCAACAGGAAGCAGCCGTGGCGGCGAGCAGTACTTC.

The chain recombines TRBV2 with TRBJ2-3, with D hard to call. CDR3 size: 12 residues. Germline assignment: CDR1 SNHLY and CDR2 FYNNEI. Trimming removed 5 bases at V and 6 bases at J, with 9 bases between. CDR3 region: CASSSLGDTQYF. Here the CDR3 DNA reads TGTGCCAGCAGTTCTTTGGGCGATACGCAGTATTTT. The full variable domain, in which reference TRBV2 and TRBJ2-3 provide the parts outside the CDR3, is EPEVTQTPSHQVTQMGQEVILRCVPISNHLYFYWYRQILGQKVEFLVSFYNNEISEKSEIFDDQFSVERPDGSNFTLKIRSTKLEDSAMYFCASSSLGDTQYFGPGTRLTVL.

This clone appeared a single time. The rearrangement links TRBV6-5 to TRBJ2-1, with 8 bases aligning to TRBD1. CDR3 length: 14 residues. Trimming took 7 bases from V and 8 from J; bases not matched to a gene: 10. Germline CDR1 is MNHEY and CDR2 is SVGAGI. CDR3 coding DNA: TGTGCCAGCACGAGGACAGGGTTTGGGGATGAGCAGTTCTTC. Protein product: CASTRTGFGDEQFF.

The V and J genes are TRBV7-9 and TRBJ2-7, with no clear D. V was cut by 7 bases and J by 2 bases, with 18 bases left in between. Germline V gene sequence: CDR1 SEHNR, CDR2 FQNEAQ (reference sequence). This CDR3 spans 15 amino acids. The CDR3 here is CASNIRSGQTYEQYF. DNA for the CDR3: TGTGCCAGCAACATTAGGTCGGGTCAGACCTACGAGCAGTACTTC.

V and J are TRBV5-1 and TRBJ2-2; TRBD2 is a possible D gene (5 bases). CDR3 size: 13 residues. The germline V gene encodes CDR1 SGHRS and CDR2 YFSETQ. V lost 5 bases, J lost 5 bases, and 10 bases lay in between. CDR3 sequence: CASRYLATGELFF. The CDR3 DNA reads TGCGCCAGCAGATACCTAGCTACCGGGGAGCTGTTTTTT.

The genes are TRBV18 and TRBJ2-7; TRBD2 matches at 13 bases. V was pared by 1 base and J by 4 bases, with 4 bases of the junction left unmatched. This CDR3 has 16 amino acids. Germline CDR1 KGHSH, CDR2 LQKENI. The CDR3 nucleotides read TGTGCCAGCTCACCACGGACTAGCGGGAGAGGGTACGAGCAGTACTTC. It encodes CASSPRTSGRGYEQYF.

The gene calls are TRBV21-1 and TRBJ2-5; the table names TRBD1, a call not compared with the DNA. The DNA end favors TRBJ2-7, so the J call may be wrong. TRBV21-1 is noted as a pseudogene. The CDR3 is 14 amino acids. CDR3 region: CASSKHRERHEQYF. For the CDR3, the DNA is TGTGCCAGCAGCAAGCACAGGGAACGTCACGAGCAGTACTTC.